This T cell receptor beta chain was captured by sequencing in a study of immune characterization of retroperitoneal liposarcoma. There are a few counts of this clonotype. Via MiXCR, TCRdb re-called the PCR reads, giving one row per CDR3 protein. The sample carries 2,000 to 3,000 distinct CDR3 sequences, around 48% recorded once. Deletions cut 4 bases from V and 5 bases from J, with 20 bases between. The CDR3 is made up of 16 amino acids. Germline CDR1 reads MNHNY; CDR2 reads SVGAGI (reference sequence). The receptor comes from a female donor with retroperitoneal liposarcoma. The rearrangement links TRBV6-6 to TRBJ2-5, with D tentatively TRBD1 (5 bases). Sequenced material: tumor tissue. The CDR3 sequence is CASSSGAFPYGETQYF. DNA of the CDR3: TGTGCCAGCAGTTCTGGGGCCTTTCCCTACGGGGAGACCCAGTACTTC.